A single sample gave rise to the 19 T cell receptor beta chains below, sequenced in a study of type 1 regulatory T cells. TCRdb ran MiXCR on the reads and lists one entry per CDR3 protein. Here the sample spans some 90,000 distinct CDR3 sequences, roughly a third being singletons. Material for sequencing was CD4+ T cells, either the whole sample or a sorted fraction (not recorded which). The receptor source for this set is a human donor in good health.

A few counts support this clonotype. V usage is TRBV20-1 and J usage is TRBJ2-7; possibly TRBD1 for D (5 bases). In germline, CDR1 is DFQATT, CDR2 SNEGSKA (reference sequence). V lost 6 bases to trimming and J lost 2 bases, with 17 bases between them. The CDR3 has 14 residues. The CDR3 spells CSAPTETVTYEQYF. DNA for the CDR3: TGCAGTGCCCCGACAGAAACAGTAACCTACGAGCAGTACTTC.

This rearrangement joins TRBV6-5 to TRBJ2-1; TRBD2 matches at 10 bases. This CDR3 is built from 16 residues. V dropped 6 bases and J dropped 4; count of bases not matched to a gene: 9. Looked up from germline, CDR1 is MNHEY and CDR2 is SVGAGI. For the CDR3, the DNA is TGTGCCAGCAGCCCACCTAGCGGGAGAGGTTACAATGAGCAGTTCTTC. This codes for CASSPPSGRGYNEQFF.

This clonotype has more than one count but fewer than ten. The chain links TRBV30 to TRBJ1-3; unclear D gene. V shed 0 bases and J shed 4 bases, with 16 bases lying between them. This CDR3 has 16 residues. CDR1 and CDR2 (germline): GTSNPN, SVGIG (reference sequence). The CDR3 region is CAWSVLGGKAGNTIYF. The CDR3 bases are TGTGCCTGGAGTGTACTGGGCGGGAAAGCCGGAAACACCATATATTTT.

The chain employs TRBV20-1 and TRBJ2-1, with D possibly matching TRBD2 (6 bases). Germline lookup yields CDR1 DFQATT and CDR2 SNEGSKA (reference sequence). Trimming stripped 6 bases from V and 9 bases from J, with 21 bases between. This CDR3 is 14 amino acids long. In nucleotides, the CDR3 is TGCAGTGCCACTCAGGGACTCTCCCTGGGTGAGCAGTTCTTC. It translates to CSATQGLSLGEQFF.

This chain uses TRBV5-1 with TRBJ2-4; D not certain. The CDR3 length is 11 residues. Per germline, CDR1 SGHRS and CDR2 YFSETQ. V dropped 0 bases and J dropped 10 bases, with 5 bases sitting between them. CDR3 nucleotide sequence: TGCGCCAGCAGCTTGGAAGGGATTCAGTACTTC. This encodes CASSLEGIQYF. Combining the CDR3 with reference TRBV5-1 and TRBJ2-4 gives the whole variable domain KAGVTQTPRYLIKTRGQQVTLSCSPISGHRSVSWYQQTPGQGLQFLFEYFSETQRNKGNFPGRFSGRQFSNSRSEMNVSTLELGDSALYLCASSLEGIQYFGAGTRLSVL.

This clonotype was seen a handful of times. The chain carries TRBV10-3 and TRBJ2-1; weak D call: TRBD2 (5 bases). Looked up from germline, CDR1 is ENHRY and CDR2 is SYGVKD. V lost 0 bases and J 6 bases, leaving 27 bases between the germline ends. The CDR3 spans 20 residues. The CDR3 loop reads CAISESSMLSGQSSRNEQFF. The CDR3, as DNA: TGTGCCATCAGTGAGTCGTCGATGTTGAGCGGCCAGTCTTCACGCAATGAGCAGTTCTTC.

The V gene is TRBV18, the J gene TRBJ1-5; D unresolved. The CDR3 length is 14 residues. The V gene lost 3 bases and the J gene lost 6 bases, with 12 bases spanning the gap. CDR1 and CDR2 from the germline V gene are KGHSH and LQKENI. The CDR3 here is CASSPVRIFQPQHF. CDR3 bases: TGTGCCAGCTCACCTGTTCGGATTTTTCAGCCCCAGCATTTT.

CDR3: CASTRGRHEMNTEAFF. The DNA of the CDR3 is TGTGCCAGCACCAGGGGAAGACACGAGATGAACACTGAAGCTTTCTTT. This chain connects TRBV27 to TRBJ1-1; tentatively, D is TRBD1 (6 bases). From germline, CDR1 is MNHEY and CDR2 SMNVEV (reference sequence). CDR3 length equals 16 residues. V dropped 7 bases and J dropped 0 bases, with 18 bases sitting between them.

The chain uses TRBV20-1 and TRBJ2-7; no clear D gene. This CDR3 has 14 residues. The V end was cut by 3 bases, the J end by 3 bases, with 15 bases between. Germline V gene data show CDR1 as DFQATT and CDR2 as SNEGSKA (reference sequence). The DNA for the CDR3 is TGCAGTGCTAGGGATTTATCCGGATTCTACGAGCAGTACTTC. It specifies CSARDLSGFYEQYF.

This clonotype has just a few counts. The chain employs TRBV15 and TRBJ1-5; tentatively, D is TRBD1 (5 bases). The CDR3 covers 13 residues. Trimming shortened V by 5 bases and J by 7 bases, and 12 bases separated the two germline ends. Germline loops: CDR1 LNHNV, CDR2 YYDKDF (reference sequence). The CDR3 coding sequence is TGTGCCACCAGCCCGCAGGGTCAACAGCCCCAGCATTTT. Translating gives CATSPQGQQPQHF.

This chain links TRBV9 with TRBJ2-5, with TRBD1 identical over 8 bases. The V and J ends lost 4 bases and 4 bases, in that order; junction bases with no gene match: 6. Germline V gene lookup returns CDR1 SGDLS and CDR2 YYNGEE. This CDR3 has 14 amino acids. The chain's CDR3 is CASSRQGPGETQYF. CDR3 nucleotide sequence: TGTGCCAGCAGCCGACAGGGGCCAGGAGAGACCCAGTACTTC. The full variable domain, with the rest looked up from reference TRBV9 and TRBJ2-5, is DSGVTQTPKHLITATGQRVTLRCSPRSGDLSVYWYQQSLDQGLQFLIQYYNGEERAKGNILERFSAQQFPDLHSELNLSSLELGDSALYFCASSRQGPGETQYFGPGTRLLVL.

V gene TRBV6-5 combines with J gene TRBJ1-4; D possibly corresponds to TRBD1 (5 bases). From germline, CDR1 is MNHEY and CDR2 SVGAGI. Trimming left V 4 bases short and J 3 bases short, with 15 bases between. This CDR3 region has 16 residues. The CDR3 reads CASSSAGGESNEKLFF. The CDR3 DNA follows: TGTGCCAGCAGTTCCGCAGGAGGGGAGTCTAATGAAAAACTGTTTTTT.

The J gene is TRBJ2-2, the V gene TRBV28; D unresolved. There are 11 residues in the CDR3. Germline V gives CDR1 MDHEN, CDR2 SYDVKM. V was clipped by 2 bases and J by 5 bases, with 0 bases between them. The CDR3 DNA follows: TGTGCCAGCAGTTTAACCGGGGAGCTGTTTTTT. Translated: CASSLTGELFF.

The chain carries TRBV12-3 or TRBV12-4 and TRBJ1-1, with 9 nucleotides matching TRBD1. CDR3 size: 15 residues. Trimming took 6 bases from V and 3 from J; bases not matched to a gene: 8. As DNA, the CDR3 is TGTGCCAGCAGAGGACAGGGGTTTCGAGACACTGAAGCTTTCTTT. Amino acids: CASRGQGFRDTEAFF.

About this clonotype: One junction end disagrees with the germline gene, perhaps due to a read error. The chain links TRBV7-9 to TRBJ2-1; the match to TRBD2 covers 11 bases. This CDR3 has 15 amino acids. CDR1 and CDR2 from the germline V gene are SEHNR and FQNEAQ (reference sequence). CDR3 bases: TGTGTCAGCAGCCTACTAGCGGGAGTCCCCAATGAGCAGTTCTTC. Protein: CVSSLLAGVPNEQFF.

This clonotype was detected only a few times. In DNA form, the CDR3 reads TGCGCCAGCAGTCCGGATAGCAATCAGCCCCAGCATTTT. As protein: CASSPDSNQPQHF. The rearrangement uses TRBV5-1 and TRBJ1-5; no reliable D call. The CDR3 is 13 residues long. Trimming cost V 5 bases and J 0 bases, with 6 bases left between them. Germline CDR1 and CDR2: SGHRS and YFSETQ. The full variable domain, its missing parts supplied by reference TRBV5-1 and TRBJ1-5, is KAGVTQTPRYLIKTRGQQVTLSCSPISGHRSVSWYQQTPGQGLQFLFEYFSETQRNKGNFPGRFSGRQFSNSRSEMNVSTLELGDSALYLCASSPDSNQPQHFGDGTRLSIL.

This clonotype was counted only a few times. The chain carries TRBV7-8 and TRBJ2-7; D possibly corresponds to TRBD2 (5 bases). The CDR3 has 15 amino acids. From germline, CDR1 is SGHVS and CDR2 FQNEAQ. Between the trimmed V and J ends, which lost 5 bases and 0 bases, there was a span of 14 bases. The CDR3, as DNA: TGTGCCAGCAGCGAAGGACTGTTGAGCTCCTACGAGCAGTACTTC. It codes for CASSEGLLSSYEQYF.

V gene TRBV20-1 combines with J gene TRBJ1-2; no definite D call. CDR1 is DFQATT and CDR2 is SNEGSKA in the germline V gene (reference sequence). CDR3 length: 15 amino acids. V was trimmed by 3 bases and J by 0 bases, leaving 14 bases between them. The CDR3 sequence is CSASFFHRTNYGYTF. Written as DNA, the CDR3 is TGCAGTGCTAGCTTTTTCCACAGAACTAACTATGGCTACACCTTC.

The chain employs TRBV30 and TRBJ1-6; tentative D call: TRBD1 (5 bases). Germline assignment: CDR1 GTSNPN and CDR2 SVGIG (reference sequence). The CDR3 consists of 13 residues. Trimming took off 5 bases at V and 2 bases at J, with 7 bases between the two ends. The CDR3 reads CAWGAAYNSPLHF. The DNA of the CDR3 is TGTGCCTGGGGGGCGGCCTATAATTCACCCCTCCACTTT.